This T cell receptor beta chain was documented in a study of post-analysis software for immune sequencing data. Notes on the study in general: Higher frequency in patients than in controls was seen for roughly five TRBV segments, with TRBV5-6, TRBV5-1 and TRBV20-1 among them.

Unique molecular identifiers had been added to the TCR beta cDNA libraries. TCRdb re-analysed the PCR reads in MiXCR, keeping a single row per CDR3 protein. The sample holds hundreds of thousands of distinct CDR3 sequences, 30% seen once. Germline CDR1 reads DFQATT; CDR2 reads SNEGSKA (reference sequence). The CDR3 is 12 residues long. V lost 2 bases, J lost 2 bases, and 0 bases stayed unmatched. This clonotype was seen ten or more times. The antigen is not known. The chain joins TRBV20-1 to TRBJ2-7, with 7 bases that match TRBD2. The sequence came from a girl aged 10 to 17 with multiple sclerosis. Sequenced input: blood. The CDR3 nucleotides are TGCAGTGCTAGACTAGCGGCCTACGAGCAGTACTTC. Its protein product is CSARLAAYEQYF.